This T cell receptor (beta chain) stems from a study of identical twins. Trimming took off 6 bases at V and 2 bases at J, with 14 bases between the two ends. Per germline, CDR1 SGHAT and CDR2 FQNNGV. The CDR3 has 15 amino acids. Donors were all healthy Caucasians. General study points: Models underestimated TCR alpha sharing (out-of-frame) in monozygotic twins. Excess low generation probability was seen in twin-shared out-of-frame alpha sequences.

Notes on this clonotype: Its target is not known.

Via MiXCR, TCRdb re-called the 5' RACE reads, giving one row per CDR3 protein. The table records 450,000 or so distinct CDR3 sequences, less than 20% of them present only once. The clonotype originates from a man aged 45 to 65 in good health. V gene TRBV11-2 combines with J gene TRBJ2-1, with D perhaps TRBD1 or TRBD2 (5 bases each). Input material: naive T cells sorted from blood. The CDR3 DNA sequence: TGTGCCAGCAGGCTCTCGGGACGGACCTACAATGAGCAGTTCTTC. This sequence encodes CASRLSGRTYNEQFF.